One sample yielded the 18 T cell receptor beta chains listed below, sequenced in a study of T-cell reconstitution after alpha-beta-depleted transplantation in children (dated by TCRdb to 2016 to 2017). Taken with the paper, the label for treatment or condition translates to: allogeneic hematopoietic cell transplantation with graft depleted of TCRalphabeta T cells and CD19 B cells. Libraries were made using PCR. Reads for this sample came from an Illumina HiSeq 2500. TCR library preparation used molecular barcoding, with unique molecular identifiers applied to normalize quantification of the TCRbeta repertoire. TCRdb trimmed the raw reads at Q25, called clones with MiXCR and kept productive beta chains. All rows with the same CDR3 protein become a single entry with the most common DNA and genes. The sample profile shows a few hundred thousand distinct CDR3 sequences; about a quarter of them were found once. The ten largest clones add up to about 35% of the sample.

Specimen: PBMCs, collected before TCRalphabeta/CD19-depleted stem cell transplant. The receptors were sampled from a boy in the first two years of life with Wiskott-Aldrich syndrome, due to receive a stem cell transplant.

This clonotype was detected a few times. The gene calls are TRBV15 and TRBJ2-1; the D gene is possibly TRBD2 (6 bases). This CDR3 comprises 15 residues. Per germline, CDR1 LNHNV and CDR2 YYDKDF (reference sequence). Trimming took 5 bases from V and 0 from J, leaving 11 bases between them. The chain's CDR3 is CATSRGTSSYNEQFF. The DNA for the CDR3 is TGTGCCACCAGCCGCGGGACGAGCTCCTACAATGAGCAGTTCTTC.

The chain combines TRBV29-1 with TRBJ2-1; no clear D. V lost 4 bases to trimming and J lost 5 bases, with 6 bases between them. CDR3 length: 11 amino acids. Germline CDR1 SQVTM, CDR2 ANQGSEA. DNA of the CDR3: TGCAGCGTTGCCAAGAACAATGAGCAGTTCTTC. Translated: CSVAKNNEQFF.

This clonotype came up a few times. The chain recombines TRBV11-2 with TRBJ2-5; D is perhaps TRBD1 (6 bases). Trimming took 0 bases from V and 1 from J, leaving 12 bases between them. The CDR3 spans 16 residues. The germline gives CDR1 SGHAT, CDR2 FQNNGV. CDR3 sequence reads: CASSLDDRFFQETQYF. The CDR3 DNA sequence: TGTGCCAGCAGCTTAGATGACAGGTTTTTCCAAGAGACCCAGTACTTC.

This clonotype was picked up a small number of times. The J gene is TRBJ1-6, the V gene TRBV28; D possibly corresponds to TRBD1 (5 bases). The CDR3 is 17 amino acids. The V end lost 1 base, the J end lost 0 bases, and 10 bases lay between the germline ends. The germline gives CDR1 MDHEN, CDR2 SYDVKM. The CDR3 reads CASSLSYRSSYNSPLHF. The CDR3 DNA sequence: TGTGCCAGCAGTTTATCTTACAGGAGCTCCTATAATTCACCCCTCCACTTT.

This clonotype was picked up a small number of times. The chain's CDR3 is CATSDAARDTQYF. CDR3 nucleotides: TGTGCCACCAGTGATGCTGCGAGGGATACGCAGTATTTT. The chain has TRBV24-1 and TRBJ2-3, with D unclear. Trimming took off 3 bases at V and 6 bases at J, with 9 bases between the two ends. The CDR3 is 13 amino acids. CDR1 is KGHDR and CDR2 is SFDVKD in the germline V gene.

This clonotype was recorded a few times. The V gene is TRBV11-2, the J gene TRBJ2-1, with D hard to call. The CDR3 has 14 residues. CDR1 is SGHAT and CDR2 is FQNNGV in the germline V gene. V shed 0 bases and J shed 10 bases, with 13 bases lying between them. The CDR3 DNA sequence: TGTGCCAGCAGCTTAGATGGTGTGGGGATGGAGCAGTTCTTC. The encoded protein is CASSLDGVGMEQFF.

This clonotype was found a few times. The V and J genes are TRBV28 and TRBJ1-6, with D unclear. The germline CDR1 and CDR2 sequences are MDHEN and SYDVKM. The CDR3 runs to 11 residues. V was trimmed by 3 bases and J by 10 bases, leaving 4 bases between them. The CDR3 reads CASSFQSPLHF. For the CDR3, the DNA is TGTGCCAGCAGTTTCCAATCACCCCTCCACTTT.

The chain links TRBV12-3 or TRBV12-4 to TRBJ2-7, with D maybe TRBD2 (5 bases). V lost 6 bases, J lost 3 bases, and 15 bases lay in between. This CDR3 contains 14 residues. The CDR3 region is CASRRSGSNYEQYF. CDR3 in DNA: TGTGCCAGCAGGAGAAGCGGATCTAACTACGAGCAGTACTTC.

The rearrangement uses TRBV4-2 and TRBJ2-3; 11 positions match TRBD2. Germline trimming cut 5 bases from V and 3 bases from J; bases unmatched to any gene: 10. CDR3 length equals 17 residues. Looked up from germline, CDR1 is LGHNA and CDR2 is YNFKEQ. The CDR3, as DNA: TGTGCCAGCAGCAACATGGTACTAGCGGGAGATACAGATACGCAGTATTTT. Translating it yields CASSNMVLAGDTDTQYF.

The chain recombines TRBV20-1 with TRBJ1-1; 8 nucleotides match TRBD1. CDR1 and CDR2 (germline): DFQATT, SNEGSKA (reference sequence). The CDR3 is 14 residues long. V shed 1 base and J 1 base; nucleotides not matched to a gene: 2. The CDR3 DNA reads as TGCAGTGCTAGAGCGACAGGGGCGAACACTGAAGCTTTCTTT. Its translation: CSARATGANTEAFF.

V and J are TRBV7-8 and TRBJ2-7; 7 bases fit TRBD1. V lost 5 bases and J lost 3; bases outside the gene matches: 10. This CDR3 comprises 15 residues. Germline CDR1 reads SGHVS; CDR2 reads FQNEAQ. CDR3 coding DNA: TGTGCCAGCAGCCCCCGGGACAGCTTATTCTACGAGCAGTACTTC. Its translation is CASSPRDSLFYEQYF.

V and J are TRBV6-2 or TRBV6-3 and TRBJ2-1; D uncertain. With 4 bases removed from V and 4 bases from J, the gap between germline ends came to 23 bases. Germline CDR1 MNHEY, CDR2 SVGEGT. The CDR3 sequence is 18 residues long. Here the CDR3 reads CASSSGQNPNLPYNEQFF. DNA for the CDR3: TGTGCCAGCAGTTCTGGCCAGAACCCGAATTTGCCTTACAATGAGCAGTTCTTC.

The chain combines TRBV10-3 with TRBJ2-1, with TRBD2 matching over 13 bases. With 7 bases clipped from V and 4 bases from J, the junction kept 10 bases outside the gene matches. The CDR3 is 17 amino acids. Germline CDR1 reads ENHRY; CDR2 reads SYGVKD. The CDR3 loop reads CAINTGLAGSPYNEQFF. Written as DNA, the CDR3 is TGTGCCATCAACACGGGACTAGCGGGAAGCCCTTACAATGAGCAGTTCTTC.

This clonotype showed up just a few times. The chain uses TRBV24-1 and TRBJ2-1; perhaps TRBD2 as D (5 bases). Trimming removed 4 bases at V and 7 bases at J, with 7 bases between. The CDR3 totals 12 residues. Germline V lookup: CDR1 KGHDR, CDR2 SFDVKD. DNA for the CDR3: TGTGCCACCAGTGAGGCGGGTAATGAGCAGTTCTTC. It translates to CATSEAGNEQFF.

The V and J genes are TRBV5-1 and TRBJ2-3; D not resolved. CDR1 and CDR2 from the germline V gene are SGHRS and YFSETQ. V dropped 3 bases and J dropped 1 base, with 12 bases sitting between them. The CDR3 runs to 15 residues. For the CDR3, the DNA is TGCGCCAGCAGCTCTTTCACCCAGGGCACAGATACGCAGTATTTT. Translation: CASSSFTQGTDTQYF.

This clonotype was seen more than once but under ten times. The J gene is TRBJ1-1, the V gene TRBV18; 7 bases line up with TRBD1. With 4 bases clipped from V and 0 bases from J, the junction kept 5 bases outside the gene matches. CDR1 and CDR2 from the germline V gene are KGHSH and LQKENI. CDR3 length equals 15 residues. CDR3 coding DNA: TGTGCCAGCTCACGGTCGGGACAGCTGAACACTGAAGCTTTCTTT. It yields the protein CASSRSGQLNTEAFF.

This clonotype was seen a handful of times. The chain recombines TRBV7-8 with TRBJ2-3, with 8 bases matching TRBD1. J was trimmed by 1 base and V by 0 bases; bases with no gene match: 9. Germline CDR1 and CDR2: SGHVS and FQNEAQ. The CDR3 has 18 amino acids. The CDR3 nucleotides read TGTGCCAGCAGCTTAGCTATTACAGGGGGAGGTCGCACAGATACGCAGTATTTT. It encodes CASSLAITGGGRTDTQYF.

The chain combines TRBV5-1 with TRBJ2-1; a possible D gene is TRBD1 (5 bases). The CDR3 length is 15 residues. V lost 2 bases to trimming and J lost 3 bases, with 12 bases between them. In germline, CDR1 is SGHRS, CDR2 YFSETQ. CDR3 sequence reads: CASSFLGANYNEQFF. In DNA, the CDR3 is TGCGCCAGCAGCTTTTTAGGGGCAAACTACAATGAGCAGTTCTTC. The entire variable domain, with the rest obtained from reference TRBV5-1 and TRBJ2-1, is as follows: KAGVTQTPRYLIKTRGQQVTLSCSPISGHRSVSWYQQTPGQGLQFLFEYFSETQRNKGNFPGRFSGRQFSNSRSEMNVSTLELGDSALYLCASSFLGANYNEQFFGPGTRLTVL.